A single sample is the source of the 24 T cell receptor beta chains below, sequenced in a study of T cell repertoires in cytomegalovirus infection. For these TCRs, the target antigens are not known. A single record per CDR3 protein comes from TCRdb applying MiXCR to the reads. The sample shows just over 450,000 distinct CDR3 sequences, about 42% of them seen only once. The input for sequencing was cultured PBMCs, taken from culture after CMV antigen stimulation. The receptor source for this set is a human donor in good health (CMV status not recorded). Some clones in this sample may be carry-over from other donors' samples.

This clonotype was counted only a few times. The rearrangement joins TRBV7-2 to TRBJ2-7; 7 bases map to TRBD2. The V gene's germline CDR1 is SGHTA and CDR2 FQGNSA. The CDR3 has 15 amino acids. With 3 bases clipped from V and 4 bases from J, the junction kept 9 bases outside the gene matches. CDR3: CASSFLGGGPYEQYF. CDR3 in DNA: TGTGCCAGCAGCTTCCTGGGGGGAGGGCCTTACGAGCAGTACTTC.

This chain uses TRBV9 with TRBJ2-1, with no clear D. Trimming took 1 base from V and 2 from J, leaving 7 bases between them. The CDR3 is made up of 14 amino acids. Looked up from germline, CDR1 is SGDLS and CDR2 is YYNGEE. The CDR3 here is CASSVTDTYNEQFF. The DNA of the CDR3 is TGTGCCAGCAGCGTAACGGATACCTACAATGAGCAGTTCTTC.

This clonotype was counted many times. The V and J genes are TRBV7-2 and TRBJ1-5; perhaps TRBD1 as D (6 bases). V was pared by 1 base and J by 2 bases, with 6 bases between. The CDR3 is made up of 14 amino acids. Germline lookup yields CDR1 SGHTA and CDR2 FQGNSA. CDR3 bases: TGTGCCAGCAGCTTAGACAGGGGCAATCAGCCCCAGCATTTT. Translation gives CASSLDRGNQPQHF.

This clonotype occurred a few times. Here the CDR3 reads CASSLREPGELFF. The CDR3 nucleotides are TGTGCCAGCAGCCTCCGGGAGCCCGGGGAGCTGTTTTTT. The chain couples TRBV7-2 to TRBJ2-2; D is perhaps TRBD2 (6 bases). CDR3 size: 13 residues. Trimming pared 5 bases from V and 6 bases from J, leaving 10 bases between. From germline, CDR1 is SGHTA and CDR2 FQGNSA. The complete variable domain, with remaining parts taken from reference TRBV7-2 and TRBJ2-2, reads GAGVSQSPSNKVTEKGKDVELRCDPISGHTALYWYRQSLGQGLEFLIYFQGNSAPDKSGLPSDRFSAERTGGSVSTLTIQRTQQEDSAVYLCASSLREPGELFFGEGSRLTVL.

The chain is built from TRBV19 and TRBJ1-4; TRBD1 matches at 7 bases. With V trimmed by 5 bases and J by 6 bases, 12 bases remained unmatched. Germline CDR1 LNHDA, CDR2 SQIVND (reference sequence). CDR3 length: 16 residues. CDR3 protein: CASSLLPGQTHEKLFF. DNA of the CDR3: TGTGCCAGTAGTCTCCTACCGGGACAGACACATGAAAAACTGTTTTTT.

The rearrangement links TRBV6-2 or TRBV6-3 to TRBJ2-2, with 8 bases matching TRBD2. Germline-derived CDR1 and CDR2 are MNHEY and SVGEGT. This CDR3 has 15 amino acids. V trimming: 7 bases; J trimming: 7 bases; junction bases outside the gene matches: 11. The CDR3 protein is CASTKPGTSIGELFF. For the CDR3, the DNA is TGTGCCAGCACCAAGCCGGGGACTAGTATCGGGGAGCTGTTTTTT.

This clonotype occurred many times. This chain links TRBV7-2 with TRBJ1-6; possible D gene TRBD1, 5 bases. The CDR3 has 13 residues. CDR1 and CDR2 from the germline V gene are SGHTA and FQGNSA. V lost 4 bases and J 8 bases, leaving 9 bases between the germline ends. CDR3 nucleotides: TGTGCCAGCAGCTCGGGACCGGATTCACCCCTCCACTTT. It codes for CASSSGPDSPLHF.

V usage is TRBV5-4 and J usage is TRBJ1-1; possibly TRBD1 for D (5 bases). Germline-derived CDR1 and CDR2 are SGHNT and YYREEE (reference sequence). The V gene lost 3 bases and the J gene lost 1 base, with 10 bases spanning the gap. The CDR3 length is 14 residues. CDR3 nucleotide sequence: TGTGCCAGCAGCTCAGGGCTTGCGAACACTGAAGCTTTCTTT. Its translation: CASSSGLANTEAFF.

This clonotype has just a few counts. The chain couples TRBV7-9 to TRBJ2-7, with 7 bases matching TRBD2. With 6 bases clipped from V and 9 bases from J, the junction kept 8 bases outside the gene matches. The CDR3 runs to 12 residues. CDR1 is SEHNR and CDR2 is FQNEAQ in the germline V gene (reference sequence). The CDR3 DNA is TGTGCCAGCAGGCGCGGGGAGGGGAGGCAGTACTTC. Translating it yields CASRRGEGRQYF.

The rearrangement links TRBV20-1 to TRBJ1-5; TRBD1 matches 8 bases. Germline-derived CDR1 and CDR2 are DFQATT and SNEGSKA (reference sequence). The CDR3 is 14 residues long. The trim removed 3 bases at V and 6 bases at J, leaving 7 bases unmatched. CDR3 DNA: TGCAGTGCTAGGGTCAGGGGGCTAACTCAGCCCCAGCATTTT. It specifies CSARVRGLTQPQHF.

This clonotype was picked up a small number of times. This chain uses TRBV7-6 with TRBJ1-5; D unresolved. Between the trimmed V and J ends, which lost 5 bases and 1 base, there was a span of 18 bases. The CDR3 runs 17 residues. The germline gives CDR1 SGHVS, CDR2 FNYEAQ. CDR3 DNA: TGTGCCAGCAGCCAAGGCCGGGATTTAGCGAGCAATCAGCCCCAGCATTTT. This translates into CASSQGRDLASNQPQHF.

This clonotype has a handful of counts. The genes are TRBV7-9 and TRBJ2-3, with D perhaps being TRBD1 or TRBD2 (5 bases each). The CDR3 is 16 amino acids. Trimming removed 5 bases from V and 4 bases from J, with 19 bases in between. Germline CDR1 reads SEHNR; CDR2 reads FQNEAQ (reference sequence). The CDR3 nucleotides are TGTGCCAGCAGCACGGGGACCGCAATGGGGTCAGATACGCAGTATTTT. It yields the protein CASSTGTAMGSDTQYF.

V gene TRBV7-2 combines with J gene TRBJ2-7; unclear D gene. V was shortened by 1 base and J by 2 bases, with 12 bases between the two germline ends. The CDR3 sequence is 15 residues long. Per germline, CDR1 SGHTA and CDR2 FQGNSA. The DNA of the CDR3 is TGTGCCAGCAGCTTAGTAGGAGTTAGTCCCTACGAGCAGTACTTC. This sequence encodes CASSLVGVSPYEQYF.

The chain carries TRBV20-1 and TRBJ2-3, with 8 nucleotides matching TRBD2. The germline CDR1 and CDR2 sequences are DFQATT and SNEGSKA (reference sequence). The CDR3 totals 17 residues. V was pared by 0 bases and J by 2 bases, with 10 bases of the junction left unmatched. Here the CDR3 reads CSARDRASGYSTDTQYF. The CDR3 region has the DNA TGCAGTGCTAGAGATCGGGCTAGCGGGTACTCCACAGATACGCAGTATTTT.

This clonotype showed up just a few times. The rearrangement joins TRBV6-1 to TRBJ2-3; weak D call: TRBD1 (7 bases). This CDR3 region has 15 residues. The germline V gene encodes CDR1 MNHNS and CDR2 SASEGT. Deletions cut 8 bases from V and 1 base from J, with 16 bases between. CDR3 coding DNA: TGTGCCAGCCCTAACAGCAGGGGGGGCACAGATACGCAGTATTTT. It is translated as CASPNSRGGTDTQYF.

CDR3 coding DNA: TGTGCCATCAGTGAGTCGAGAATACAGGGGTATAACGAGCAGTACTTC. It is translated as CAISESRIQGYNEQYF. J is TRBJ2-7 and V is TRBV10-3; 7 positions agree with TRBD1. The germline CDR1 and CDR2 sequences are ENHRY and SYGVKD. V was clipped by 0 bases and J by 5 bases; unmatched bases: 10. The CDR3 is made up of 16 amino acids.

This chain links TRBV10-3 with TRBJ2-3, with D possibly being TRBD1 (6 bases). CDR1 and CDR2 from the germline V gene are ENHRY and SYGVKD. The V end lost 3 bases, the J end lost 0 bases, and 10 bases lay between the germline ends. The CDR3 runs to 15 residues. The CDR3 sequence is CAISELTGSTDTQYF. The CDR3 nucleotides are TGTGCCATCAGTGAACTCACAGGGAGCACAGATACGCAGTATTTT.

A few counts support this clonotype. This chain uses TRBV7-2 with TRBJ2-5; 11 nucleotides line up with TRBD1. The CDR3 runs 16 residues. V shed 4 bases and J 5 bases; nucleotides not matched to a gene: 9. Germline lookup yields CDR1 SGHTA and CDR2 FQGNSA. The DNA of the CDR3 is TGTGCCAGCAGCTCCTTTCGGGACAGGGGGGATGAGACCCAGTACTTC. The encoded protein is CASSSFRDRGDETQYF.

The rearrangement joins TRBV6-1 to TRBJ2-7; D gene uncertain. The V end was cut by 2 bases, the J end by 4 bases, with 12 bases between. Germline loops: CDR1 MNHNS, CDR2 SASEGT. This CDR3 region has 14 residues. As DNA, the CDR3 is TGTGCCAGCAGTGAAAATCTGGCAGCATACGAGCAGTACTTC. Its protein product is CASSENLAAYEQYF.

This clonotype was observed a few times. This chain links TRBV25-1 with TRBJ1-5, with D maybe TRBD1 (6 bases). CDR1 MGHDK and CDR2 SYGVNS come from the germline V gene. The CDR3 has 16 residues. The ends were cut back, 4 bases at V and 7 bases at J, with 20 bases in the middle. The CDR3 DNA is TGTGCCAGCAGTGGCTCCGGGACACAAGGGGCACAGCCCCAGCATTTT. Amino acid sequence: CASSGSGTQGAQPQHF. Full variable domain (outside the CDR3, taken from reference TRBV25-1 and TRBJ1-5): EADIYQTPRYLVIGTGKKITLECSQTMGHDKMYWYQQDPGMELHLIHYSYGVNSTEKGDLSSESTVSRIRTEHFPLTLESARPSHTSQYLCASSGSGTQGAQPQHFGDGTRLSIL.

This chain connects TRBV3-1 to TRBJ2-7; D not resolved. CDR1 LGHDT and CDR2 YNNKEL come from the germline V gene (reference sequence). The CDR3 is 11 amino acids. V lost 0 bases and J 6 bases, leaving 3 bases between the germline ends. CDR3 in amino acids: CASSQDVEQYF. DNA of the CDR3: TGTGCCAGCAGCCAAGATGTCGAGCAGTACTTC.

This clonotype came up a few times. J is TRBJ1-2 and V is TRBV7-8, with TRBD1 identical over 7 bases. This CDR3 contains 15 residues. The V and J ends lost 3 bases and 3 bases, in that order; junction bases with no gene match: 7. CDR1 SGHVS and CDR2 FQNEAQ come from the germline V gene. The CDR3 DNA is TGTGCCAGCAGCTTCAGTATGGGGACAGACTATGGCTACACCTTC. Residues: CASSFSMGTDYGYTF.

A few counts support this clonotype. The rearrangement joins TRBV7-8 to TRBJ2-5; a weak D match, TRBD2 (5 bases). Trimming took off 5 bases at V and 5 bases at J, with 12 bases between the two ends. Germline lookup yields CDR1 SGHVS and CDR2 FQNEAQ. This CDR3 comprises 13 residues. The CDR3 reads CASSIDSGETQYF. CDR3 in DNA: TGTGCCAGCAGCATCGATTCGGGGGAGACCCAGTACTTC.

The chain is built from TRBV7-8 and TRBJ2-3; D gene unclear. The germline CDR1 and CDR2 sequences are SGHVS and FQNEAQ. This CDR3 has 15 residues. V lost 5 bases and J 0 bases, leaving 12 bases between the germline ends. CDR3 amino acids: CASSLPAGSTDTQYF. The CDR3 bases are TGTGCCAGCAGCCTCCCCGCCGGTAGCACAGATACGCAGTATTTT.